The rows below give T cell receptor beta chains drawn from one sample of a study of technical replicates of blood from a handful of donors. Only in-frame clones appear in the TCRdb table, and some are missing; sequencing was by immunoSEQ multiplex PCR. Of about 59,000 clones in the sample, about 94% were seen once. Sample: PBMCs. Receptors were obtained from a human donor in good health. Some clones in this sample may be carry-over from other donors' samples. CDR3s include the opening cysteine and the closing phenylalanine or tryptophan. The D gene is left open where the match is weak. Not every row has a clone size; where given, it reads once, few, many or a size class.

v_call: TRBV10-3; j_call: TRBJ1-4; d_call: TRBD1; clone_size: NA; cdr3_aa: CATRPQGALDEKLFF; cdr3_nt: TGTGCCACCAGACCTCAGGGGGCGCTTGATGAAAAACTGTTTTTT
v_call: TRBV2; j_call: TRBJ1-4; d_call: TRBD1; clone_size: once; cdr3_aa: CASRGADRTTEKLFF; cdr3_nt: TGTGCCAGCAGGGGGGCGGACAGGACGACGGAAAAACTGTTTTTT
v_call: TRBV5-1; j_call: TRBJ2-5; d_call: NA; clone_size: NA; cdr3_aa: CASSSVDRPVQETQYF; cdr3_nt: TGCGCCAGCAGCTCAGTGGACAGACCTGTTCAAGAGACCCAGTACTTC
v_call: TRBV10-3; j_call: TRBJ1-4; d_call: NA; clone_size: NA; cdr3_aa: CAISEVRDEKLFF; cdr3_nt: TGTGCCATCAGTGAGGTCAGGGATGAAAAACTGTTTTTT
v_call: TRBV10-3; j_call: TRBJ1-3; d_call: TRBD1; clone_size: NA; cdr3_aa: CAISSTFGTGVSSGNTIYF; cdr3_nt: TGTGCCATCAGTAGCACCTTTGGGACAGGGGTGTCCTCTGGAAACACCATATATTTT
v_call: TRBV9; j_call: TRBJ1-3; d_call: TRBD1; clone_size: NA; cdr3_aa: CASSAGQTSGNTIYF; cdr3_nt: TGTGCCAGCAGCGCGGGACAGACTTCTGGAAACACCATATATTTT
v_call: TRBV28; j_call: TRBJ2-2; d_call: TRBD1; clone_size: NA; cdr3_aa: CASSLYRGDAGELFF; cdr3_nt: TGTGCCAGCAGTCTGTACAGGGGGGACGCCGGGGAGCTGTTTTTT
v_call: TRBV29-1; j_call: TRBJ2-7; d_call: NA; clone_size: NA; cdr3_aa: CSVLTEAYEQYF; cdr3_nt: TGCAGCGTTCTGACAGAAGCCTACGAGCAGTACTTC
v_call: TRBV15; j_call: TRBJ1-2; d_call: TRBD1; clone_size: NA; cdr3_aa: CATSRVGQGGYGYTF; cdr3_nt: TGTGCCACCAGCAGAGTTGGACAGGGGGGCTATGGCTACACCTTC
v_call: TRBV18; j_call: TRBJ2-5; d_call: NA; clone_size: NA; cdr3_aa: CASSPLGRETQYF; cdr3_nt: TGTGCCAGCTCACCGTTGGGGAGGGAGACCCAGTACTTC
v_call: TRBV2; j_call: TRBJ1-1; d_call: NA; clone_size: once; cdr3_aa: CASRGDDTEAFF; cdr3_nt: TGTGCCAGCCGGGGAGACGACACTGAAGCTTTCTTT
v_call: TRBV7-2; j_call: TRBJ1-5; d_call: NA; clone_size: NA; cdr3_aa: CASSTGLGPQHF; cdr3_nt: TGTGCCAGCAGCACAGGGTTGGGGCCCCAGCATTTT
v_call: TRBV5-4; j_call: TRBJ2-5; d_call: TRBD2; clone_size: once; cdr3_aa: CASSQGTSGGWTQYF; cdr3_nt: TGTGCCAGCAGCCAAGGGACTAGCGGGGGTTGGACCCAGTACTTC
v_call: TRBV2; j_call: TRBJ2-2; d_call: NA; clone_size: once; cdr3_aa: CASSEAEKSTGELFF; cdr3_nt: TGTGCCAGCAGTGAAGCCGAGAAGTCCACCGGGGAGCTGTTTTTT
v_call: TRBV12-5; j_call: TRBJ2-5; d_call: NA; clone_size: NA; cdr3_aa: CASGFALKETQYF; cdr3_nt: TGTGCTAGTGGTTTTGCGCTAAAGGAGACCCAGTACTTC
v_call: TRBV6-1; j_call: TRBJ2-2; d_call: TRBD2; clone_size: few; cdr3_aa: CASSYGGETGELFF; cdr3_nt: TGTGCCAGCAGCTACGGGGGGGAGACCGGGGAGCTGTTTTTT
v_call: TRBV6-5; j_call: TRBJ1-1; d_call: NA; clone_size: NA; cdr3_aa: CASSPSGARGTEAFF; cdr3_nt: TGTGCCAGCTCCCCGAGTGGGGCCAGAGGCACTGAAGCTTTCTTT
v_call: TRBV27; j_call: TRBJ2-7; d_call: TRBD1; clone_size: NA; cdr3_aa: CASRRQGKIEQYF; cdr3_nt: TGTGCCAGCAGAAGACAGGGTAAGATCGAGCAGTACTTC
v_call: TRBV10-1; j_call: TRBJ2-6; d_call: TRBD1; clone_size: NA; cdr3_aa: CASSESRDRGQGANVLTF; cdr3_nt: TGCGCCAGCAGTGAGTCCCGGGACAGGGGGCAAGGGGCCAACGTCCTGACTTTC